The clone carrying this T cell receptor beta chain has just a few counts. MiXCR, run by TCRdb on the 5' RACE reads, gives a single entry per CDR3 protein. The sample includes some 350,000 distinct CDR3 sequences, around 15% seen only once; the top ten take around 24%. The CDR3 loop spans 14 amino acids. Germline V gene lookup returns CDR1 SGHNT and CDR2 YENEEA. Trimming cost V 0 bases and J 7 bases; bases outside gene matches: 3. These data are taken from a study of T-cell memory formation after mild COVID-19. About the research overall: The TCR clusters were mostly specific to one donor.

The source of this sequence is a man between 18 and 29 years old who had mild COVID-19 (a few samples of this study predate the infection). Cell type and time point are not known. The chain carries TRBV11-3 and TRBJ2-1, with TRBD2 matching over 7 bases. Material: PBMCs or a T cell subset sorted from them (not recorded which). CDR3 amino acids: CASSLDGGRNEQFF. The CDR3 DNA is TGTGCCAGCAGCTTAGACGGGGGGAGGAATGAGCAGTTCTTC. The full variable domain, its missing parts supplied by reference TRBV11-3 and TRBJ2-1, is EAGVVQSPRYKIIEKKQPVAFWCNPISGHNTLYWYLQNLGQGPELLIRYENEEAVDDSQLPKDRFSAERLKGVDSTLKIQPAELGDSAVYLCASSLDGGRNEQFFGPGTRLTVL.